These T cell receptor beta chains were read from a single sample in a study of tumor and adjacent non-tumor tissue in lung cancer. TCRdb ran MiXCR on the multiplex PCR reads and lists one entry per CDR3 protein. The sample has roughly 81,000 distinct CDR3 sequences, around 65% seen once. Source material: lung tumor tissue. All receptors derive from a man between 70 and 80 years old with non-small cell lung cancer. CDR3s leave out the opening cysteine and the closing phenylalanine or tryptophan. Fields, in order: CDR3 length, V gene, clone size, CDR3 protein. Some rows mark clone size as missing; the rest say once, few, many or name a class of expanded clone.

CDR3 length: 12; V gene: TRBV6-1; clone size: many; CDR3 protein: ASSRGRAQETQY
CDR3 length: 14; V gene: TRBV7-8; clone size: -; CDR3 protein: ASSLSPLGEINEQY
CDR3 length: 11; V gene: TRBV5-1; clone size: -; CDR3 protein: ASSLGGHLEQF
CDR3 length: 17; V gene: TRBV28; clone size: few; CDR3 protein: ASSLGWLAGESSTDTQY
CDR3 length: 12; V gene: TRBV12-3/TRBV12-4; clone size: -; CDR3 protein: ASSSGRPEYEQY
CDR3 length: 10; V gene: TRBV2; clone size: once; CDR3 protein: ASKEVNYCYT
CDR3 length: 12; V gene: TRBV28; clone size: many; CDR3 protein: ASSLGDRDNEQF
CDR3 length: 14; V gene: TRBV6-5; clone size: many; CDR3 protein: ASSYSRRDLTYEQY
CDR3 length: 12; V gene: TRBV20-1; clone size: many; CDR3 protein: SARLQGPGNEQF
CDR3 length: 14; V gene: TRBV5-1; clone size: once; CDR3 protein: ASNLVGVGTYNEQL
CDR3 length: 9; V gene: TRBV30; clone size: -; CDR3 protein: AWTFGESQY
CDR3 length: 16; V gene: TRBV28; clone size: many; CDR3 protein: ASDPRRGGAWMFYEQF
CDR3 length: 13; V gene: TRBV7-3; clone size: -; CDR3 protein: ASSLGTGWGNEQF
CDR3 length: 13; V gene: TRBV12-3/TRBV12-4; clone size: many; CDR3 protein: ASSLEGGGIQPQH
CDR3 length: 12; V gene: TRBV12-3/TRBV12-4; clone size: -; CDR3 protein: ASSLSQVNTEAF
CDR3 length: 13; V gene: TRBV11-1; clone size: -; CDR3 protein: ASSPWDRVFETQY
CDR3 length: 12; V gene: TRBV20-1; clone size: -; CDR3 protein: SARSPRVWDEQF
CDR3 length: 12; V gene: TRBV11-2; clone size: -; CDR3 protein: ANNLDAGNQPQH
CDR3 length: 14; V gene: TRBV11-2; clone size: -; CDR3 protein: VSSFPPTRGATGAF
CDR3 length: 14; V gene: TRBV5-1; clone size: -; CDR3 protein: ASGTSGGAIKNIQY
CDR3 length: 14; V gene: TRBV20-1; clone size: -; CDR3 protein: SAGGGGTVGNQPQH
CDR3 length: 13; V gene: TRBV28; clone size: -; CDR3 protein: ASSSVWRGQETQY
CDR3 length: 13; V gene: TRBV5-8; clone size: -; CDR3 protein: VSSSGEDSCNEQF
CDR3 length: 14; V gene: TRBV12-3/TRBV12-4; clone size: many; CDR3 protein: ASSSPGKSGANVLT
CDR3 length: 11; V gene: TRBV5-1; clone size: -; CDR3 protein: ASSFSSGNEQF
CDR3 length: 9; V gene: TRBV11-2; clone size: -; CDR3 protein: TSSLTYEQY
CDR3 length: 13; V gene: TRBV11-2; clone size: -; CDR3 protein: ARSLGTANTGELL
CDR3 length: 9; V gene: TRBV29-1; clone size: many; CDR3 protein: SVLLGYEQY
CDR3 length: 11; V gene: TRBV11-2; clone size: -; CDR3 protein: ASSFENTGKLF
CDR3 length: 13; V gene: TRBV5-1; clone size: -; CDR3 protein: ASSPLTSGSYEQY
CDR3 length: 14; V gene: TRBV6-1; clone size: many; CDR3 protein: ASRGRVTGRTVEPF
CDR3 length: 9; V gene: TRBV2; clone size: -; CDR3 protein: ASSEGGEQF
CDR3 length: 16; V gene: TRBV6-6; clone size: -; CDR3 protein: VSNPAGTSGRRRVTQY
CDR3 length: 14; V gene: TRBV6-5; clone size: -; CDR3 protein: ASSPTVGGINYGYT
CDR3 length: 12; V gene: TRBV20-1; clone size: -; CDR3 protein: SALPGGARETQY
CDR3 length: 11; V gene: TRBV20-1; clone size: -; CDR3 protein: SPQGGSNYGDT
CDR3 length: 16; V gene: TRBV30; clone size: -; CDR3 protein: AWSPPPPRQIMNTEAF
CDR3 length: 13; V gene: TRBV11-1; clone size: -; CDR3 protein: ASSFLVGNTGELF
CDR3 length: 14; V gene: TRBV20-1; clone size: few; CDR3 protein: SASLGLAGGMDTQY
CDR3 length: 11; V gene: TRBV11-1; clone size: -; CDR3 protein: VSSLTGGPAQH
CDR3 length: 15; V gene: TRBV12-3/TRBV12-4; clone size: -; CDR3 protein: ASRRTTGTGPNYGYA
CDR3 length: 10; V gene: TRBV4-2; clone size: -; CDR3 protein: ASSPTGSEQC